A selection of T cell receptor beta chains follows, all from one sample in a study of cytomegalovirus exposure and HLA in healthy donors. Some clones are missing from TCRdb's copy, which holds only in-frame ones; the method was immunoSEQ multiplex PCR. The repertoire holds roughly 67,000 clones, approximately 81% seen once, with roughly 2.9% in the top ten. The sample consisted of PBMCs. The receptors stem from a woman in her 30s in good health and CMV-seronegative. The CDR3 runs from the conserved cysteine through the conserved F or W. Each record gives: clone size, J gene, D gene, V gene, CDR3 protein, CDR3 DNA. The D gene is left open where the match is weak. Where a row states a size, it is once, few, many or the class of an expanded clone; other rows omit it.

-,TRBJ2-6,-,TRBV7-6,CASSLTNSGANVLTF,TGTGCCAGCAGCTTAACTAATTCTGGGGCCAACGTCCTGACTTTC
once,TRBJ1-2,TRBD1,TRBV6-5,CASSYSARGVYYGYTF,TGTGCCAGCAGTTACTCAGCCAGGGGGGTCTACTATGGCTACACCTTC
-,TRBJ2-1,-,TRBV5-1,CASSPDTGGPVYNEQFF,TGCGCCAGCAGCCCTGATACCGGGGGGCCGGTCTACAATGAGCAGTTCTTC
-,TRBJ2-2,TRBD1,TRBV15,CATSRGTGLTGELFF,TGTGCCACCAGCCGCGGGACAGGGCTCACCGGGGAGCTGTTTTTT
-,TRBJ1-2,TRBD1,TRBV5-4,CASTGGYRGHGYTF,TGTGCCAGCACCGGGGGTTACAGGGGCCATGGCTACACCTTC
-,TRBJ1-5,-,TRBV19,CASSIGLQGNQPQHF,TGTGCCAGTAGTATAGGGTTACAGGGCAATCAGCCCCAGCATTTT
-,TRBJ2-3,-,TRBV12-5,CASGKDTDTQYF,TGTGCCTCAGGGAAGGACACAGATACGCAGTATTTT
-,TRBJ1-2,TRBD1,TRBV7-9,CASSPLGTGDLLGGYTF,TGTGCCAGCAGCCCCCTCGGGACAGGGGACCTATTGGGGGGCTACACCTTC
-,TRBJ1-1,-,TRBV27,CASSLNSDPGYTEAFF,TGTGCCAGCAGTTTAAATTCAGATCCAGGGTACACTGAAGCTTTCTTT
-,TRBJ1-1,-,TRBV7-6,CASSLVGAEAFF,TGTGCCAGCAGCTTAGTCGGAGCCGAAGCTTTCTTT
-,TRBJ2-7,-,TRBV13,CASSLGQGSSYEQYF,TGTGCCAGCAGCTTAGGTCAGGGAAGCTCCTACGAGCAGTACTTC
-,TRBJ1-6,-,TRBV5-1,CASSLNREALHF,TGCGCCAGCAGCTTAAACAGGGAAGCCCTCCACTTT
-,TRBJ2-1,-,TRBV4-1,CASSQQANEQFF,TGCGCCAGCAGCCAACAAGCAAACGAGCAGTTCTTC
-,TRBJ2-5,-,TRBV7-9,CSSSSRQAGQETQYF,TGTTCCAGCAGCTCCCGACAGGCGGGTCAAGAGACCCAGTACTTC
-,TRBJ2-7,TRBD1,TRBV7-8,CASSLRDRNAYEQYF,TGTGCCAGCAGCCTAAGGGACAGAAATGCCTACGAGCAGTACTTC
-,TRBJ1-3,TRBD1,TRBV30,CAWRGQTSGNTIYF,TGTGCCTGGAGGGGACAGACCTCTGGAAACACCATATATTTT
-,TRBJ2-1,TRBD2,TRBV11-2,CASSPGTSGISSYNEQFF,TGTGCCAGCAGCCCCGGGACTAGCGGGATTAGCTCCTACAATGAGCAGTTCTTC
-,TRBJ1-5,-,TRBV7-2,CASSLVGGHSNQPQHF,TGTGCCAGCAGCTTAGTTGGGGGACATAGCAATCAGCCCCAGCATTTT
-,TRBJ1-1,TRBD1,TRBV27,CASSLHQATGANTEAFF,TGTGCCAGCAGTTTACATCAGGCTACAGGGGCAAACACTGAAGCTTTCTTT
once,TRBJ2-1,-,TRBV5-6,CASSFAGDYNEQFF,TGTGCCAGCAGCTTCGCAGGGGATTACAATGAGCAGTTCTTC
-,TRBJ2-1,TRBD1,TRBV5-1,CASSPGTGLYNEQFF,TGCGCCAGCAGCCCCGGGACAGGGCTCTACAATGAGCAGTTCTTC
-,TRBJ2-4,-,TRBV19,CASSQTENIQYF,TGTGCCAGTAGTCAGACAGAAAACATTCAGTACTTC
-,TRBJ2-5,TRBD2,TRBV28,CASSLTSGGQETQYF,TGTGCCAGCAGTTTAACTAGCGGGGGACAAGAGACCCAGTACTTC
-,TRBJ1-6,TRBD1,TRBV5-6,CASSRGTGGGNSPLHF,TGTGCCAGCAGCCGCGGGACAGGGGGTGGGAATTCACCCCTCCACTTT
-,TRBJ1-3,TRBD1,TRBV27,CASSSQGALGNTIYF,TGTGCCAGCAGTTCACAGGGGGCTCTAGGAAACACCATATATTTT
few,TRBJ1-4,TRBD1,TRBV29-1,CSVEVGGVEKLFF,TGCAGCGTTGAAGTAGGGGGCGTTGAAAAACTGTTTTTT
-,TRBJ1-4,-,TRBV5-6,CASSLEPVNEKLFF,TGTGCCAGCAGCTTGGAGCCGGTTAATGAAAAACTGTTTTTT
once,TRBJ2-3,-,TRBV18,CASSLSGVDTDTQYF,TGTGCCAGCTCACTTTCAGGGGTTGACACAGATACGCAGTATTTT
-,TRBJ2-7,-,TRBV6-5,CATGGPYEQYF,TGTGCCACCGGGGGGCCTTACGAGCAGTACTTC
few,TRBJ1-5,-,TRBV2,CASTTQGQLYQPQHF,TGTGCCAGCACCACCCAGGGACAACTATATCAGCCCCAGCATTTT
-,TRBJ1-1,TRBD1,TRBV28,CASSPPTGTGGTEAFF,TGTGCCAGCAGTCCACCTACCGGGACAGGGGGCACTGAAGCTTTCTTT
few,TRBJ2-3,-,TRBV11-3,CASSSTAERQYF,TGTGCCAGCAGTTCGACCGCGGAGAGGCAGTATTTT
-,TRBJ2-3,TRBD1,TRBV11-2,CASSPRGRGRPGGTDTQYF,TGTGCCAGCAGCCCGAGGGGCAGGGGGCGCCCCGGAGGTACAGATACGCAGTATTTT
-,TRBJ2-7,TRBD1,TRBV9,CASSVGQGAHEQYF,TGTGCCAGCAGCGTAGGACAGGGGGCCCACGAGCAGTACTTC
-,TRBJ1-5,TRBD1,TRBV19,CASSPPGWTGGLNQPQHF,TGTGCCAGTAGCCCTCCAGGCTGGACAGGGGGACTCAATCAGCCCCAGCATTTT
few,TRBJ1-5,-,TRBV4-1,CASSQEAGGNQPQHF,TGCGCCAGCAGCCAAGAGGCAGGGGGCAATCAGCCCCAGCATTTT
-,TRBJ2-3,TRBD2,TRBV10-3,CAISESGSASGGGTDTQYF,TGTGCCATCAGTGAGTCCGGTTCGGCTAGCGGGGGTGGAACAGATACGCAGTATTTT
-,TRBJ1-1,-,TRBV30,CAWSVAGAEAFF,TGTGCCTGGAGTGTAGCCGGGGCTGAAGCTTTCTTT
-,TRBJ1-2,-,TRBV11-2,CASRAGGRGDYGYTF,TGTGCCAGCAGGGCGGGGGGCAGGGGAGACTATGGCTACACCTTC
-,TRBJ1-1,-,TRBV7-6,CASSLARAGSTEAFF,TGTGCCAGCAGCTTAGCGAGGGCCGGATCCACTGAAGCTTTCTTT
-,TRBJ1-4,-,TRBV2,CASSVRANEKLFF,TGTGCCAGCAGTGTCAGGGCAAATGAAAAACTGTTTTTT
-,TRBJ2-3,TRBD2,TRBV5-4,CASSLGSGGPPVTDTQYF,TGTGCCAGCAGCTTGGGGAGCGGGGGCCCACCAGTCACAGATACGCAGTATTTT
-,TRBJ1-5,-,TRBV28,CASISSNQPQHF,TGTGCCAGTATAAGCAGCAATCAGCCCCAGCATTTT
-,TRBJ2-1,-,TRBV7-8,CASSRRQGYEQFF,TGTGCCAGCAGCCGCCGCCAGGGCTATGAGCAGTTCTTC
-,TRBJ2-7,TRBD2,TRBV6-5,CASSYNRRGGSEEQYF,TGTGCCAGCAGTTACAACCGCCGGGGGGGATCGGAGGAGCAGTACTTC
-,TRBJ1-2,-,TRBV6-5,CASRPRVGDYGYTF,TGTGCCAGCAGACCCAGGGTAGGGGACTATGGCTACACCTTC
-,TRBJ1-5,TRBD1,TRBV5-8,CASSSGQNSNQPQHF,TGTGCCAGCAGCTCGGGACAGAATAGCAATCAGCCCCAGCATTTT
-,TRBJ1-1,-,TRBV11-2,CASKGFQGAEAFF,TGTGCCAGCAAGGGCTTCCAGGGCGCTGAAGCTTTCTTT
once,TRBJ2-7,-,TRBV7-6,CASSLYSSYEQYF,TGTGCCAGCAGCTTATACAGCTCCTACGAGCAGTACTTC
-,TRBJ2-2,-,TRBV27,CASSLKHTGELFF,TGTGCCAGCAGTTTAAAGCACACCGGGGAGCTGTTTTTT
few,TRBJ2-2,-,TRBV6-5,CAGSRGAGTGELFF,TGTGCCGGCAGCCGGGGGGCAGGAACCGGGGAGCTGTTTTTT
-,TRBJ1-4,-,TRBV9,CASSGGGTTNEKLFF,TGTGCCAGCAGCGGTGGTGGCACAACTAATGAAAAACTGTTTTTT
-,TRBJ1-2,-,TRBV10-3,CAITPDNGNYGYTF,TGTGCCATCACTCCGGACAACGGCAACTATGGCTACACCTTC
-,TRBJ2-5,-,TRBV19,CASSTLQGSGETQYF,TGTGCCAGTAGTACCCTACAGGGTTCGGGAGAGACCCAGTACTTC
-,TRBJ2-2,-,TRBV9,CASSPGRDIGELFF,TGTGCCAGCAGCCCGGGTAGGGACATCGGGGAGCTGTTTTTT